This passage covers 3 T cell receptor beta chains from one sample sequenced in a study of T cells in Graves' hyperthyroidism and ophthalmopathy. Template material for amplifying TCR beta CDR3 regions consisted of RNA transcripts. A set of HTBI primers served as the primers for a first-round RT-PCR of the TCR CDR3. Each CDR3 protein gets one entry after TCRdb re-called the multiplex PCR reads with MiXCR. The sample holds roughly 400,000 distinct CDR3 sequences; more than 15% are singletons and the top ten take about a quarter. Sequencing input: blood. The receptors shown here come from a woman aged 18-29 years with Graves' hyperthyroidism that later progressed to Graves' ophthalmopathy.

Note on this clonotype: A read error is possible here, since a much larger clone lies one base away. CDR3 bases: TGTGCCAGCAGTTCGGGACAGTCGAACCTAAGGTACGATCAGCCCCAGCATTTT. The encoded protein is CASSSGQSNLRYDQPQHF. The chain links TRBV6-9 to TRBJ1-5; 7 positions match TRBD1. The germline CDR1 and CDR2 sequences are MNHGY and SVAAGI. Germline trimming cut 4 bases from V and 5 bases from J; bases unmatched to any gene: 17. CDR3 length equals 18 residues.

V is TRBV28 and J is TRBJ2-5, with TRBD1 as a possible D gene (5 bases). V was cut by 6 bases and J by 5 bases, with 13 bases left in between. The CDR3 extends over 13 amino acids. The germline V gene has CDR1 MDHEN and CDR2 SYDVKM. CDR3 amino acids: CASSQMGRETQYF. The CDR3 bases are TGTGCCAGCAGCCAAATGGGGCGGGAGACCCAGTACTTC.

This clonotype was seen a few times. The V and J genes are TRBV6-1 and TRBJ1-2, with a weak D call TRBD1 (5 bases). With 4 bases removed from V and 3 bases from J, the gap between germline ends came to 12 bases. This CDR3 is built from 14 residues. CDR1 MNHNS and CDR2 SASEGT come from the germline V gene. The CDR3 region has the DNA TGTGCCAGCAGTGTAACGGGACGCGACTATGGCTACACCTTC. Residues: CASSVTGRDYGYTF.